This T cell receptor beta chain was retrieved from a study of radiation and T cells in renal cell carcinoma. Study-wide results and limits: No pretreatment tumor biopsies were available for baseline clonotypes. From baseline, blood top tumor clonotypes peaked at 2 weeks post-radiation.

Here immunoSEQ multiplex PCR was the method, and the copy in TCRdb shows in-frame clones only, minus some. The sample carries about 83,000 clones, around four fifths recorded once. With respect to this clone: Its antigen is as yet unknown.

Time point: blood 4 weeks post-SBRT, at nephrectomy. As for treatment: 15 Gy SBRT to primary tumor, nephrectomy 4 weeks later. The source was blood, collected from a patient whose treatment included radiotherapy and nephrectomy. The TCR comes from a woman aged 60-75 years with renal cell carcinoma.

CDR3 sequence: CASSLGLLYNEQFF. The CDR3 DNA sequence: TGTGCCAGCAGCTTAGGACTTCTATACAATGAGCAGTTCTTC. This rearrangement joins TRBV11-1 to TRBJ2-1, with D unresolved. CDR1 SGHAT and CDR2 FQDESV come from the germline V gene (reference sequence). V was trimmed by 1 base and J by 4 bases, leaving 8 bases between them. The CDR3 length is 14 residues.